This TCR beta chain comes out of a study of CD8 T cells in ankylosing spondylitis. Findings and caveats of the study: Blood of patients with ankylosing spondylitis appeared to be characterized by a TCR beta motif of fewer than 10 highly homologous variants. A CD8+ phenotype characterized the disease-linked clones, which were relatively rare in peripheral blood. Disease-associated clones were reportedly significantly overrepresented in matched ankylosing spondylitis synovial fluid. Previously reported in reactive arthritis synovial fluid and blood were some of the motif variants.

Comment on this clonotype: The antigen is unknown.

One entry per CDR3 protein results from TCRdb running MiXCR on the 5' RACE reads. The table shows about 150,000 distinct CDR3 sequences, with under 55% occurring only once. The germline V gene encodes CDR1 MNHEY and CDR2 SMNVEV (reference sequence). CDR3 length: 15 amino acids. Trimming removed 0 bases from V and 3 bases from J; junction bases left unmatched: 3. The receptor was derived from a male donor with ankylosing spondylitis. Sequencing input: synovial fluid, either unsorted or a sorted T cell fraction (not recorded which). This rearrangement joins TRBV27 to TRBJ2-7; TRBD1 agrees at 9 bases. The DNA for the CDR3 is TGTGCCAGCAGTTTATCGGGGACAGGGTTCTACGAGCAGTACTTC. Amino acids: CASSLSGTGFYEQYF.